Listed below are T cell receptor beta chains from one sample, sequenced in a study of early T cells in non-severe SARS-CoV-2 infection. Using its own MiXCR run on the 5' RACE reads, TCRdb lists one record per CDR3 protein. The sample holds roughly 35,000 distinct CDR3 sequences; around 7% are singletons and the top ten take less than 5%. The material sequenced was whole blood. These receptors were collected from an adult who was a healthcare worker with PCR-confirmed SARS-CoV-2 infection or an uninfected control (not recorded which). CDR3s include the opening cysteine and the closing phenylalanine or tryptophan. The D gene is left open where the match is weak. Size values are once, few and many counts, or a class for expanded clones, and some rows have none.

D	size	V	J	CDR3	DNA
-	few	TRBV29-1	TRBJ1-1	CSVEGDPTEAFF	TGCAGCGTTGAGGGGGACCCGACTGAAGCTTTCTTT
TRBD2	few	TRBV10-3	TRBJ2-2	CAIRELAGLNTGELFF	TGTGCCATCAGGGAACTAGCGGGCCTTAACACCGGGGAGCTGTTTTTT
TRBD1	many	TRBV28	TRBJ1-5	CASSPTDRAQHF	TGTGCCAGCAGTCCCACGGACAGGGCCCAGCATTTT
-	many	TRBV30	TRBJ2-1	CAWGAGLRQDEQFF	TGTGCCTGGGGGGCGGGCCTCCGGCAGGATGAGCAGTTCTTC
-	many	TRBV7-2	TRBJ1-1	CASSLQGGTEAFF	TGTGCCAGCAGCTTACAGGGAGGCACTGAAGCTTTCTTT
TRBD1	many	TRBV29-1	TRBJ2-7	CSVMGQGSYEQYF	TGCAGCGTCATGGGACAGGGCTCCTACGAGCAGTACTTC
-	many	TRBV14	TRBJ2-1	CASSLGTKTGSDEQFF	TGTGCCAGCAGCCTCGGCACGAAGACAGGTTCGGATGAGCAGTTCTTC
-	many	TRBV29-1	TRBJ2-3	CSVDLLVGDTQYF	TGCAGCGTTGACCTCTTAGTAGGTGATACGCAGTATTTT
-	few	TRBV12-3/TRBV12-4	TRBJ2-7	CASRADSYYEQYF	TGTGCCAGCAGAGCAGACAGTTACTACGAGCAGTACTTC
-	few	TRBV12-3/TRBV12-4	TRBJ2-7	CASSLSGGDEQYF	TGTGCCAGCAGTTTATCGGGGGGCGACGAGCAGTACTTC
TRBD2	many	TRBV11-2	TRBJ2-5	CASSRVPELAGEETQYF	TGTGCCAGCAGCAGAGTACCGGAACTAGCGGGTGAAGAGACCCAGTACTTC
-	few	TRBV11-2	TRBJ2-7	CASSLDIGQGLEQYF	TGTGCCAGCAGCTTAGATATTGGGCAGGGACTCGAGCAGTACTTC
-	few	TRBV7-8	TRBJ2-2	CASSRRLGGPNTGELFF	TGTGCCAGCAGCAGACGATTGGGGGGCCCGAACACCGGGGAGCTGTTTTTT
TRBD1	many	TRBV10-3	TRBJ2-1	CAISETGTGINEQFF	TGTGCCATCAGTGAAACCGGGACAGGGATAAATGAGCAGTTCTTC
-	many	TRBV5-4	TRBJ2-5	CASSPPGPEGETQYF	TGTGCCAGCAGCCCCCCCGGGCCGGAGGGAGAGACCCAGTACTTC
TRBD1	many	TRBV6-6	TRBJ2-7	CASSPGTGTREQYF	TGTGCCAGCAGTCCCGGGACAGGGACGAGGGAGCAGTACTTC
-	many	TRBV19	TRBJ1-5	CASSAQGIQPQHF	TGTGCCAGTAGTGCCCAGGGGATCCAGCCCCAGCATTTT
-	many	TRBV6-6	TRBJ1-3	CASSYMAGVSGNTIYF	TGTGCCAGCAGTTACATGGCGGGTGTTTCTGGAAACACCATATATTTT
-	-	TRBV3-1	TRBJ2-1	CASSPREITYNEQFF	TGTGCCAGCAGCCCGAGGGAGATCACGTACAATGAGCAGTTCTTC
-	-	TRBV9	TRBJ2-7	CASSPKGVGDEQYF	TGTGCCAGCAGCCCCAAAGGGGTGGGGGACGAGCAGTACTTC
-	many	TRBV30	TRBJ1-2	CARKQGGGGYTF	TGTGCCCGTAAACAGGGTGGTGGTGGCTACACCTTC
-	many	TRBV29-1	TRBJ1-1	CSAEQGPTEAFF	TGCAGCGCAGAACAGGGTCCCACTGAAGCTTTCTTT
TRBD2	many	TRBV12-3/TRBV12-4	TRBJ2-7	CASRSSGSPQYF	TGTGCCAGCAGATCTAGCGGGAGTCCCCAGTACTTC
-	many	TRBV28	TRBJ2-2	CASSFLGTPFPGELFF	TGTGCCAGCAGTTTTTTGGGGACCCCTTTCCCCGGGGAGCTGTTTTTT
-	-	TRBV29-1	TRBJ1-2	CSVEETANYGYTF	TGCAGCGTTGAGGAGACAGCGAACTATGGCTACACCTTC
TRBD1	few	TRBV28	TRBJ2-7	CASSNRQGAASYEQYF	TGTGCCAGCAGTAACCGACAGGGAGCGGCCTCCTACGAGCAGTACTTC
-	few	TRBV7-8	TRBJ2-7	CASSLDGPRKQYF	TGTGCCAGCAGCTTAGACGGACCCAGGAAGCAGTACTTC
-	many	TRBV5-1	TRBJ2-3	CASSLAQSTDTQYF	TGCGCCAGCAGCTTGGCACAAAGCACAGATACGCAGTATTTT
TRBD1	many	TRBV28	TRBJ1-4	CASSPTGTGPKLFF	TGTGCCAGCAGTCCCACCGGGACAGGACCAAAACTGTTTTTT
-	few	TRBV7-3	TRBJ1-1	CASSLNGLTEAFF	TGTGCCAGCAGCTTAAATGGCCTCACTGAAGCTTTCTTT
TRBD2	many	TRBV29-1	TRBJ2-3	CSVQREWKDTQYF	TGCAGCGTGCAGCGGGAGTGGAAAGATACGCAGTATTTT
TRBD1	many	TRBV20-1	TRBJ2-7	CSARDLLTGTGKDEQYF	TGCAGTGCTAGAGATCTACTAACCGGGACAGGGAAGGACGAGCAGTACTTC
-	many	TRBV11-3	TRBJ2-5	CASSLDQAEVRAQYF	TGTGCCAGCAGCTTAGATCAGGCAGAAGTGCGGGCCCAGTACTTC
TRBD2	few	TRBV6-6	TRBJ2-3	CASRGGRPSDTQYF	TGTGCCAGCAGAGGCGGGAGACCTTCAGATACGCAGTATTTT
-	many	TRBV12-3/TRBV12-4	TRBJ2-6	CASYQWSGANVLTF	TGTGCCAGCTACCAGTGGTCTGGGGCCAACGTCCTGACTTTC
-	-	TRBV12-3/TRBV12-4	TRBJ1-3	CASSFTSRSTSGNTIYF	TGTGCCAGCAGTTTTACGAGCAGGTCTACCTCTGGAAACACCATATATTTT
-	-	TRBV5-1	TRBJ1-4	CASSLGGGEKLFF	TGCGCCAGCAGCTTGGGAGGAGGCGAAAAACTGTTTTTT
-	-	TRBV29-1	TRBJ2-7	CSVSDYEQYF	TGCAGCGTCAGCGACTACGAGCAGTACTTC
-	many	TRBV3-1	TRBJ2-7	CASSQMDEQYF	TGTGCCAGCAGCCAAATGGACGAGCAGTACTTC
-	few	TRBV29-1	TRBJ2-3	CSVEFIRDGTQYF	TGCAGCGTTGAATTTATCCGGGACGGTACGCAGTATTTT
-	-	TRBV10-1	TRBJ2-2	CASSDSSRELFF	TGCGCCAGCAGTGACAGTAGCCGGGAGCTGTTTTTT
-	few	TRBV11-2	TRBJ2-7	CASSLAGRHGYEQYF	TGTGCCAGCAGCTTAGCGGGCCGACACGGCTACGAGCAGTACTTC
-	many	TRBV12-3/TRBV12-4	TRBJ2-7	CASSSVLTRDYEQYF	TGTGCCAGCAGTTCCGTCCTCACTAGAGACTACGAGCAGTACTTC
-	many	TRBV24-1	TRBJ1-1	CATSDSGTRVTEAFF	TGTGCCACCAGTGACTCCGGGACAAGAGTTACTGAAGCTTTCTTT
TRBD2	-	TRBV7-3	TRBJ2-1	CASSPPPTSGSKNEQFF	TGTGCCAGCAGCCCTCCCCCGACTAGCGGGAGTAAGAATGAGCAGTTCTTC
-	many	TRBV15	TRBJ1-2	CATGPGRYYGYTF	TGTGCCACCGGGCCTGGGCGCTATTATGGCTACACCTTC
-	many	TRBV4-1	TRBJ2-5	CASSHLPWAETQYF	TGCGCCAGCAGCCATCTCCCCTGGGCAGAGACCCAGTACTTC
-	many	TRBV7-9	TRBJ1-6	CASSPSSGESSPLHF	TGTGCCAGCAGCCCCTCGTCGGGGGAAAGCTCACCCCTCCACTTT
-	many	TRBV24-1	TRBJ2-1	CATSVSSNEQFF	TGTGCCACCAGTGTTAGCAGCAATGAGCAGTTCTTC
TRBD2	few	TRBV6-5	TRBJ2-7	CASRGLAGVGYEQYF	TGTGCCAGCAGAGGACTAGCGGGAGTAGGCTACGAGCAGTACTTC
-	medium-sized	TRBV27	TRBJ2-7	CASMIATSSYEQYF	TGTGCCAGCATGATAGCCACATCGTCCTACGAGCAGTACTTC
-	many	TRBV6-1	TRBJ2-6	CASSGLSGANVLTF	TGTGCCAGCAGCGGTCTCTCTGGGGCCAACGTCCTGACTTTC
-	many	TRBV6-1	TRBJ2-7	CASSEPSQVYEQYF	TGTGCCAGCAGTGAACCCTCACAAGTCTACGAGCAGTACTTC
TRBD1	many	TRBV3-1	TRBJ1-6	CASSPRTGSNSPLHF	TGTGCCAGCAGCCCAAGGACAGGCTCTAATTCACCCCTCCACTTT
TRBD2	many	TRBV5-1	TRBJ2-1	CASTRTSGTVDEQFF	TGCGCCAGCACCCGGACTAGCGGTACGGTGGATGAGCAGTTCTTC